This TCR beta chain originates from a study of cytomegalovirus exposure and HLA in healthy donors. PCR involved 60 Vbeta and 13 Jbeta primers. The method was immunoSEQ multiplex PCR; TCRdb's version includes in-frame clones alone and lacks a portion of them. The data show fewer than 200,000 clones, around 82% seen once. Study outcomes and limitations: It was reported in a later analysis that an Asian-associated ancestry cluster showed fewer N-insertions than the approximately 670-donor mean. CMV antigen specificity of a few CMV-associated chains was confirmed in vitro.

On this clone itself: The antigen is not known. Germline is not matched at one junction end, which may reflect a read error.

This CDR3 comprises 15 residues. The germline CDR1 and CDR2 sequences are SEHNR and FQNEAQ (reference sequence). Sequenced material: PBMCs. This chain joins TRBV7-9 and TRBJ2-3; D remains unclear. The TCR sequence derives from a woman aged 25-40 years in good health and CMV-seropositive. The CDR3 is CSSSSRLGYTDTQYF. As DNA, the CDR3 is TGTTCCAGCAGCTCCCGACTCGGCTACACAGATACGCAGTATTTT.